Below, 3 T cell receptor beta chains from the same sample are listed, as sequenced in a study of regulatory T cells in long-lasting Graves disease (dated by TCRdb to the early 2020s). The meaning of the sample's time point label: newly diagnosed GD, antithyroid drugs for less than 3 months. For both TCR sequencing and RNA sequencing, RNA was extracted from PBMCs using TRIzol. Library preparation employed multiplex PCR. Instrument used: Illumina HiSeq 4000. TCR beta libraries were built with iRepertoire HTBI primers and Arm-PCR amplification of CDR3 regions. The public reads were reprocessed in TCRdb via fastp at Q25 and MiXCR, keeping in-frame beta chains. For every CDR3 protein sequence, its rows merge into one entry that carries the most common genes and DNA. For this sample the table gives over 500,000 distinct CDR3 sequences, of which under 20% were detected only once. The top ten clonotypes cover around 18% of the sample.

Another study also made use of these data, one on T cells in Graves' hyperthyroidism and ophthalmopathy.

This specimen consisted of peripheral blood mononuclear cells (PBMCs), obtained at new diagnosis, from a patient treated with antithyroid drugs. The origin of the receptors is a woman younger than 45 with Graves disease. Donor details come from another sample of the same person, matched by shared clones.

The sample holds many counts of this clonotype. This chain uses TRBV7-9 with TRBJ1-2; 8 nucleotides match TRBD1. Trimming removed 7 bases from V and 4 bases from J; junction bases left unmatched: 8. The length of the CDR3 is 14 residues. Germline values: CDR1 SEHNR, CDR2 FQNEAQ (reference sequence). The CDR3 nucleotides are TGTGCCAGCACCGCGGACAGGGCTGGCTATGGCTACACCTTC. This encodes CASTADRAGYGYTF.

The V gene is TRBV5-6, the J gene TRBJ1-2; D unclear. V was shortened by 0 bases and J by 4 bases, with 13 bases between the two germline ends. This CDR3 has 15 residues. CDR1 is SGHDT, CDR2 YYEEEE, per germline. The CDR3 here is CASSLVDGETYGYTF. CDR3 sequence (DNA): TGTGCCAGCAGCTTGGTGGATGGAGAAACCTATGGCTACACCTTC.

This clonotype came up many times. This sequence joins TRBV7-9 and TRBJ1-5; D is uncertain. Trimming removed 6 bases at V and 4 bases at J, with 7 bases between. Per the germline V gene, CDR1 is SEHNR and CDR2 is FQNEAQ (reference sequence). This CDR3 spans 12 amino acids. DNA of the CDR3: TGTGCCAGCAGTCCTGATAATCAGCCCCAGCATTTT. Translating gives CASSPDNQPQHF.